This T cell receptor beta chain originates from a study of cytomegalovirus exposure and HLA in healthy donors. Across the study: An earlier analysis found fewer than 140 million unique TCR beta sequences from about 190 million T cells.

The study ran its PCR with 60 Vbeta and 13 Jbeta primers. Generated by immunoSEQ multiplex PCR, the TCRdb table keeps only in-frame clones and is missing some. The sample lists approximately 170,000 clones; over 80% were seen once. Comments on this clone: Its antigen is unknown.

The CDR3 extends over 16 amino acids. V lost 2 bases to trimming and J lost 5 bases, with 19 bases between them. CDR1 SGHRS and CDR2 YFSETQ come from the germline V gene. Study-wide results and caveats: Immune exposure information available was restricted to CMV serostatus.

This clonotype originated in a boy aged 2-15 years in good health and CMV-seronegative. The V and J genes are TRBV5-1 and TRBJ1-1, with D possibly TRBD1 on 6 matching bases. The sample taken for sequencing was PBMCs. In nucleotides, the CDR3 is TGCGCCAGCAGCTTCGTGACGGGGGGCGGAGGGACTGAAGCTTTCTTT. This gives the protein CASSFVTGGGGTEAFF.